The 27 T cell receptor beta chains given below trace back to one sample, sequenced in a study of blood T cell repertoires in COVID-19. Some clones are missing from TCRdb's copy, which holds only in-frame ones; the method was immunoSEQ multiplex PCR. The table shows about 230,000 clones, with about nine tenths occurring only once. Specimen: peripheral blood. The receptors originated from a middle-aged man with COVID-19, enrolled during active disease.

The chain recombines TRBV9 with TRBJ1-1, with 7 bases lining up with TRBD1. Germline V CDR1 and CDR2: SGDLS, YYNGEE. The junction had 7 bases not matched to a gene; V was cut back by 2 bases and J by 3 bases. The CDR3 spans 15 residues. In DNA, the CDR3 is TGTGCCAGCAGCGTCAGTGAGGGGGCCGACACTGAAGCTTTCTTT. As protein: CASSVSEGADTEAFF.

The chain has TRBV30 and TRBJ2-7; 10 nucleotides agree with TRBD1. After removal of 1 base from V and 5 bases from J, the junction contained 5 bases not matched to a gene. Germline CDR1 GTSNPN, CDR2 SVGIG (reference sequence). The CDR3 length is 14 residues. DNA of the CDR3: TGTGCCTGGAGTGGGACAGGGGGTTGGAACGAGCAGTACTTC. Protein product: CAWSGTGGWNEQYF.

The chain joins TRBV28 to TRBJ1-1, with 11 bases matching TRBD1. This CDR3 comprises 16 residues. Losses at the gene ends were 7 bases for V and 3 bases for J; bases not matched to a gene: 10. The germline V gene encodes CDR1 MDHEN and CDR2 SYDVKM. The CDR3 nucleotides are TGTGCCAGCACCCCTGCCGTGGGACAGGGGGACACTGAAGCTTTCTTT. It codes for CASTPAVGQGDTEAFF.

This clone was seen only once. The chain carries TRBV4-1 and TRBJ1-2, with a weak D call TRBD1 (5 bases). CDR3 length: 14 residues. With 4 bases removed from V and 8 bases from J, the gap between germline ends came to 17 bases. Looked up from germline, CDR1 is MGHRA and CDR2 is YSYEKL. The CDR3 bases are TGCGCCAGCAGCCCTCAGGGCCCGGGCCTCGGCTACACCTTC. This translates into CASSPQGPGLGYTF.

The V gene is TRBV19, the J gene TRBJ2-3; 9 nucleotides agree with TRBD2. V gave up 6 bases and J gave up 2 bases; unmatched junction bases: 9. Germline CDR1 LNHDA, CDR2 SQIVND (reference sequence). The CDR3 is made up of 16 amino acids. The DNA for the CDR3 is TGTGCCAGTAGAACCCTTCTAGCGGGAAACACAGATACGCAGTATTTT. This encodes CASRTLLAGNTDTQYF. Together with reference TRBV19 and TRBJ2-3, the CDR3 gives the full variable domain: DGGITQSPKYLFRKEGQNVTLSCEQNLNHDAMYWYRQDPGQGLRLIYYSQIVNDFQKGDIAEGYSVSREKKESFPLTVTSAQKNPTAFYLCASRTLLAGNTDTQYFGPGTRLTVL.

The J gene is TRBJ1-1, the V gene TRBV10-2; 7 positions agree with TRBD1. The CDR3 has 12 amino acids. J gave up 7 bases and V 4 bases, and 3 bases lay outside the gene matches. Germline assignment: CDR1 WSHSY and CDR2 SAAADI. This chain's CDR3 is CASSGQGIEAFF. The CDR3 DNA reads as TGCGCCAGCAGTGGACAGGGTATTGAAGCTTTCTTT.

This clone came up a few times. The J gene is TRBJ1-6, the V gene TRBV11-2; 8 nucleotides agree with TRBD1. The V and J ends lost 4 bases and 5 bases, in that order; junction bases with no gene match: 13. This CDR3 has 18 amino acids. Germline V gene lookup returns CDR1 SGHAT and CDR2 FQNNGV. In DNA, the CDR3 is TGTGCCAGCAGCTGGCGAGCTTGGACAGGGCCACATAATTCACCCCTCCACTTT. Translation gives CASSWRAWTGPHNSPLHF.

The chain carries TRBV6-5 and TRBJ1-6, with 9 bases that match TRBD1. The J segment lost 10 bases and the V segment lost 2 bases, leaving 9 bases of the junction unmatched. This CDR3 is built from 16 residues. Germline V lookup: CDR1 MNHEY, CDR2 SVGAGI. This CDR3 reads CASSYAGDREGSPLHF. The CDR3 DNA follows: TGTGCCAGCAGTTACGCCGGGGACAGGGAAGGGTCACCCCTCCACTTT.

The chain couples TRBV5-6 to TRBJ2-4; D gene uncertain. Germline V gene sequence: CDR1 SGHDT, CDR2 YYEEEE. This CDR3 comprises 14 residues. V gave up 4 bases and J gave up 1 base, with 9 bases separating them. CDR3 loop: CASSPPGAKNIQYF. For the CDR3, the DNA is TGTGCCAGCAGCCCCCCAGGTGCCAAAAACATTCAGTACTTC.

This chain links TRBV2 with TRBJ1-5, with 7 bases aligning to TRBD1. This CDR3 contains 13 residues. From germline, CDR1 is SNHLY and CDR2 FYNNEI. After removal of 6 bases from V and 6 bases from J, the junction contained 5 bases not matched to a gene. DNA of the CDR3: TGTGCCAGCAGCCGTGACAGGGTTCAGCCCCAGCATTTT. Translated, it gives CASSRDRVQPQHF.

V and J are TRBV7-2 and TRBJ2-5; the match to TRBD2 covers 9 bases. Trimming cost V 5 bases and J 1 base; bases outside gene matches: 8. CDR1 is SGHTA and CDR2 is FQGNSA in the germline V gene. This CDR3 is 16 amino acids long. The CDR3 spells CASSPDLRGGQETQYF. The DNA for the CDR3 is TGTGCCAGCAGCCCGGACTTGCGGGGGGGCCAAGAGACCCAGTACTTC.

The chain carries TRBV6-5 and TRBJ2-7; D possibly corresponds to TRBD2 (6 bases). The ends were cut back, 6 bases at V and 2 bases at J, with 14 bases in the middle. The CDR3 totals 14 residues. Germline V CDR1 and CDR2: MNHEY, SVGAGI. CDR3 nucleotide sequence: TGTGCCAGCAGACCAACGGGACTCCCCTACGAGCAGTACTTC. As protein: CASRPTGLPYEQYF.

The chain employs TRBV27 and TRBJ2-2, with D possibly being TRBD1 (6 bases). From germline, CDR1 is MNHEY and CDR2 SMNVEV (reference sequence). The CDR3 is made up of 13 amino acids. Trimming pared 3 bases from V and 8 bases from J, leaving 10 bases between. CDR3 sequence (DNA): TGTGCCAGCAGTTTCAGGGGTTCTGGGGAGCTGTTTTTT. Translating gives CASSFRGSGELFF.

The chain employs TRBV9 and TRBJ2-2, with 7 bases that match TRBD1. CDR3 length equals 15 residues. The V gene end was trimmed by 0 bases and the J gene end by 5 bases; junction bases not matched to a gene: 4. The germline V gene encodes CDR1 SGDLS and CDR2 YYNGEE. Written as DNA, the CDR3 is TGTGCCAGCAGCGTAGTAGGGGGCGGTACCGGGGAGCTGTTTTTT. Translating gives CASSVVGGGTGELFF.

The chain is built from TRBV7-3 and TRBJ2-1; D perhaps matches TRBD2 (5 bases). This CDR3 region has 13 residues. Germline V gene sequence: CDR1 SGHTA, CDR2 FQGTGA. Deletions cut 5 bases from V and 9 bases from J, with 14 bases between. CDR3 in amino acids: CASSLKLEVEQFF. CDR3 nucleotides: TGTGCCAGCAGCCTCAAACTGGAGGTTGAGCAGTTCTTC.

V is TRBV19 and J is TRBJ1-1; 7 nucleotides line up with TRBD1. V shed 10 bases and J 5 bases; nucleotides not matched to a gene: 7. Germline CDR1 is LNHDA and CDR2 is SQIVND (reference sequence). CDR3 length: 12 residues. The CDR3 coding sequence is TGTGCCACCTCCAGGGGGGTGACTGAAGCTTTCTTT. This gives the protein CATSRGVTEAFF.

V is TRBV5-6 and J is TRBJ2-1, with 9 nucleotides matching TRBD1. The CDR3 consists of 16 residues. Losses at the gene ends were 3 bases for V and 7 bases for J; bases not matched to a gene: 11. Germline CDR1 SGHDT, CDR2 YYEEEE. CDR3 sequence (DNA): TGTGCCAGCAGCTCTACGGGACAGGGAGGGATGAATGAGCAGTTCTTC. It encodes CASSSTGQGGMNEQFF.

This clone has just a few counts. V gene TRBV3-1 (or the pseudogene TRBV3-2) combines with J gene TRBJ2-7; D remains unclear. Per the germline V gene, CDR1 is LGHDT and CDR2 is YNNKEL (reference sequence). The CDR3 sequence is 15 residues long. Trimming took 0 bases from V and 2 from J, leaving 11 bases between them. The CDR3 nucleotides are TGTGCCAGCAGCCAAGAGTCTGGGCCCCCCTACGAGCAGTACTTC. The encoded protein is CASSQESGPPYEQYF.

The V gene is TRBV5-4, the J gene TRBJ2-2; 10 bases line up with TRBD1. CDR1 and CDR2 from the germline V gene are SGHNT and YYREEE (reference sequence). This CDR3 has 16 residues. The V gene end was trimmed by 0 bases and the J gene end by 4 bases; junction bases not matched to a gene: 3. CDR3 amino acids: CASSLARDRGTGELFF. The CDR3 nucleotides read TGTGCCAGCAGCTTGGCCCGGGACAGGGGCACCGGGGAGCTGTTTTTT.

This clone appeared a single time. The rearrangement uses TRBV3-1 (or the pseudogene TRBV3-2) and TRBJ1-3; D is undetermined. Germline CDR1 LGHDT, CDR2 YNNKEL (reference sequence). V was shortened by 1 base and J by 2 bases, with 6 bases between the two germline ends. This CDR3 is 14 amino acids long. The CDR3 nucleotides read TGTGCCAGCAGCCAAGTCTCGGCTGGAAACACCATATATTTT. Amino acids: CASSQVSAGNTIYF.

The chain couples TRBV3-1 (or the pseudogene TRBV3-2) to TRBJ1-4, with D tentatively TRBD1 (6 bases). V was clipped by 0 bases and J by 10 bases, with 15 bases between them. CDR1 is LGHDT and CDR2 is YNNKEL in the germline V gene (reference sequence). The CDR3 spans 15 residues. CDR3 in amino acids: CASSQDWGNRAKLFF. Here the CDR3 DNA reads TGTGCCAGCAGCCAAGATTGGGGGAACAGGGCAAAACTGTTTTTT.

This clone came up a few times. V usage is TRBV19 and J usage is TRBJ1-2; no reliable D call. In germline, CDR1 is LNHDA, CDR2 SQIVND (reference sequence). With 5 bases removed from V and 7 bases from J, the gap between germline ends came to 17 bases. This CDR3 has 14 residues. The CDR3 region has the DNA TGTGCCAGTAGTCCCCTCGAACGTAGAACTGGCTACACCTTC. Translating it yields CASSPLERRTGYTF.

This chain links TRBV10-1 with TRBJ2-2; D is possibly TRBD2 (6 bases). Trimming pared 6 bases from V and 4 bases from J, leaving 9 bases between. The length of the CDR3 is 13 residues. Germline-derived CDR1 and CDR2 are WNHNN and SYGVQD (reference sequence). CDR3 bases: TGCGCCAGCAGACCCGGGGGCACCGGGGAGCTGTTTTTT. It translates to CASRPGGTGELFF.

The V gene is TRBV19, the J gene TRBJ1-3; no reliable D call. This CDR3 is built from 14 residues. CDR1 and CDR2 from the germline V gene are LNHDA and SQIVND (reference sequence). Deletions cut 3 bases from V and 2 bases from J, with 8 bases between. The CDR3 coding sequence is TGTGCCAGTAGTATGGGCCCTACTGGAAACACCATATATTTT. Amino acids: CASSMGPTGNTIYF.

The rearrangement joins TRBV6-5 to TRBJ1-2, with D perhaps matching TRBD1 (6 bases). The CDR3 has 13 amino acids. Germline V gene lookup returns CDR1 MNHEY and CDR2 SVGAGI. Trimming removed 9 bases at V and 5 bases at J, with 16 bases between. Here the CDR3 reads CASSAQGNYGYTF. The DNA of the CDR3 is TGTGCCAGTTCTGCCCAGGGGAATTATGGCTACACCTTC.

The chain recombines TRBV3-1 (or the pseudogene TRBV3-2) with TRBJ1-6; D uncertain. Germline V CDR1 and CDR2: LGHDT, YNNKEL (reference sequence). V lost 3 bases and J lost 9, with 15 bases in between. CDR3 length: 15 amino acids. The CDR3 coding sequence is TGTGCCAGCAGCCAGTCCCGGGCCCGGGGTTCACCCCTCCACTTT. It encodes CASSQSRARGSPLHF.

The V and J genes are TRBV7-8 and TRBJ1-6; possible D gene TRBD1, 5 bases. Trimming cost V 2 bases and J 0 bases, with 20 bases left between them. From germline, CDR1 is SGHVS and CDR2 FQNEAQ. This CDR3 has 20 amino acids. The CDR3 DNA follows: TGTGCCAGCAGCTTAACGCGGTCGGGACTCGACAGCTCCTATAATTCACCCCTCCACTTT. This codes for CASSLTRSGLDSSYNSPLHF.